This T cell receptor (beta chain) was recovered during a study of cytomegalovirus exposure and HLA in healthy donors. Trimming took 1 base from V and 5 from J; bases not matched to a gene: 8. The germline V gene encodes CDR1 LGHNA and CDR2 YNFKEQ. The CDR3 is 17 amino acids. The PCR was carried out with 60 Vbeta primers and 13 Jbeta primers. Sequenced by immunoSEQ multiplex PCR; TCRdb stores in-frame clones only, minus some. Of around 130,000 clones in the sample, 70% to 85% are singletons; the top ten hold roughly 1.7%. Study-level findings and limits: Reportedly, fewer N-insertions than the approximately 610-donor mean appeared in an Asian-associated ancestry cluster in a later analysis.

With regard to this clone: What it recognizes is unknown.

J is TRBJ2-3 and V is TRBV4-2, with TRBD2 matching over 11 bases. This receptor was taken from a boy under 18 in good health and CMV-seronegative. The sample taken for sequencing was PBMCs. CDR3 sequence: CASSQVSGGASGDTQYF. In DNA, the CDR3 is TGTGCCAGCAGCCAAGTTAGCGGGGGGGCCTCGGGAGATACGCAGTATTTT.